One sample yielded the 24 T cell receptor beta chains listed below, sequenced in a study of OX40 agonist ivuxolimab in advanced cancers. Here immunoSEQ multiplex PCR was the method, and the copy in TCRdb shows in-frame clones only, minus some. Of some 57,000 clones listed, approximately 82% are singletons. The sample in question was CD4+ or CD8+ T cells sorted from blood, obtained in a trial of the OX40 agonist ivuxolimab. The receptor set was obtained from an adult with an advanced solid tumor such as melanoma, head and neck, liver or kidney cancer.

V gene TRBV4-1 combines with J gene TRBJ2-4; the D call may be TRBD1 or TRBD2 (5 bases each). V lost 2 bases, J lost 0 bases, and 14 bases lay in between. The CDR3 is 17 amino acids. From germline, CDR1 is MGHRA and CDR2 YSYEKL. The CDR3 region is CASSQLLGTVAKNIQYF. In DNA, the CDR3 is TGCGCCAGCAGCCAACTTCTTGGGACGGTAGCCAAAAACATTCAGTACTTC.

The chain has TRBV28 and TRBJ2-7; 7 bases align to TRBD2. V lost 6 bases to trimming and J lost 7 bases; unmatched junction nucleotides: 12. CDR3 size: 14 residues. Germline CDR1 reads MDHEN; CDR2 reads SYDVKM. In DNA form, the CDR3 reads TGTGCCAGCAGATACAGCGGCGCCGGGAGGGAGCAGTACTTC. Its translation is CASRYSGAGREQYF.

Only one count was recorded for this clone. The rearrangement joins TRBV7-2 to TRBJ2-3; TRBD2 is a possible D gene (5 bases). Germline loops: CDR1 SGHTA, CDR2 FQGNSA. CDR3 length: 15 residues. Between the trimmed V and J ends, which lost 5 bases and 6 bases, there was a span of 18 bases. CDR3 region: CASSRDIGARDTQYF. The CDR3 DNA reads TGTGCCAGCAGCCGGGATATTGGAGCCCGCGATACGCAGTATTTT.

The chain joins TRBV27 to TRBJ2-7; TRBD1 matches 9 bases. The V gene end was trimmed by 4 bases and the J gene end by 2 bases; junction bases not matched to a gene: 3. CDR1 is MNHEY, CDR2 SMNVEV, per germline (reference sequence). The CDR3 runs to 14 residues. The CDR3 coding sequence is TGTGCCAGCAGTTCACGGACAGGGGCCTACGAGCAGTACTTC. Its protein is CASSSRTGAYEQYF.

Remarks on this clone: The sample holds other DNA sequences that translate to the same CDR3. The chain recombines TRBV7-2 with TRBJ2-7, with D perhaps TRBD2 (7 bases). In germline, CDR1 is SGHTA, CDR2 FQGNSA. The CDR3 is 14 residues long. Trimming pared 1 base from V and 5 bases from J, leaving 12 bases between. DNA for the CDR3: TGTGCCAGCAGCTTAGGTGGGAGGGGGAACGAGCAGTACTTC. This encodes CASSLGGRGNEQYF.

V usage is TRBV15 and J usage is TRBJ1-1; the D is unclear. Germline CDR1 and CDR2: LNHNV and YYDKDF (reference sequence). The ends were cut back, 3 bases at V and 4 bases at J, with 9 bases in the middle. This CDR3 is 13 amino acids long. For the CDR3, the DNA is TGTGCCACCAGCAGTACGCTGAGCACTGAAGCTTTCTTT. It yields the protein CATSSTLSTEAFF.

The chain uses TRBV15 and TRBJ2-3, with D unresolved. This CDR3 region has 14 residues. Germline CDR1 reads LNHNV; CDR2 reads YYDKDF (reference sequence). V lost 3 bases, J lost 2 bases, and 9 bases lay in between. CDR3 amino acids: CATSSSYSTDTQYF. CDR3 nucleotide sequence: TGTGCCACCAGCAGTTCTTACTCCACAGATACGCAGTATTTT. Full variable domain (missing parts from reference TRBV15 and TRBJ2-3): DAMVIQNPRYQVTQFGKPVTLSCSQTLNHNVMYWYQQKSSQAPKLLFHYYDKDFNNEADTPDNFQSRRPNTSFCFLDIRSPGLGDTAMYLCATSSSYSTDTQYFGPGTRLTVL.

The J gene is TRBJ2-3, the V gene TRBV2; no clear D. In germline, CDR1 is SNHLY, CDR2 FYNNEI. V lost 0 bases and J 5 bases, leaving 0 bases between the germline ends. CDR3 length: 11 residues. CDR3 amino acids: CASSEADTQYF. DNA of the CDR3: TGTGCCAGCAGTGAAGCAGATACGCAGTATTTT. Drawing the rest from reference TRBV2 and TRBJ2-3, the complete variable domain is EPEVTQTPSHQVTQMGQEVILRCVPISNHLYFYWYRQILGQKVEFLVSFYNNEISEKSEIFDDQFSVERPDGSNFTLKIRSTKLEDSAMYFCASSEADTQYFGPGTRLTVL.

This chain uses TRBV28 with TRBJ1-4; no reliable D call. This CDR3 is 16 amino acids long. CDR1 is MDHEN and CDR2 is SYDVKM in the germline V gene. V lost 3 bases to trimming and J lost 0 bases, with 11 bases between them. The CDR3 region has the DNA TGTGCCAGCAGTTTCCCGGGAGCCGCAACTAATGAAAAACTGTTTTTT. It translates to CASSFPGAATNEKLFF.

This clone showed up just once. This rearrangement joins TRBV7-2 to TRBJ2-3; no clear D. The CDR3 is 13 residues long. The germline CDR1 and CDR2 sequences are SGHTA and FQGNSA. Trimming took off 5 bases at V and 4 bases at J, with 10 bases between the two ends. The DNA of the CDR3 is TGTGCCAGCAGCCTGGATCGGGCAGATACGCAGTATTTT. Translation: CASSLDRADTQYF.

The chain recombines TRBV5-1 with TRBJ2-1, with D tentatively TRBD2 (7 bases). The germline gives CDR1 SGHRS, CDR2 YFSETQ. The CDR3 sequence is 18 residues long. The V gene lost 0 bases and the J gene lost 8 bases, with 24 bases spanning the gap. CDR3 nucleotide sequence: TGCGCCAGCAGCTTGGCCCCGGGGGGCACTAACCAGGGTGATGAGCAGTTCTTC. Translation: CASSLAPGGTNQGDEQFF.

The chain combines TRBV7-9 with TRBJ2-5; no clear D gene. The CDR3 runs to 12 residues. Trimming shortened V by 11 bases and J by 3 bases, and 13 bases separated the two germline ends. Germline V gives CDR1 SEHNR, CDR2 FQNEAQ (reference sequence). The CDR3 DNA follows: TGTGCCGGCCAACGTGGGGAAGAGACCCAGTACTTC. This gives the protein CAGQRGEETQYF.

J is TRBJ2-2 and V is TRBV7-2, with 7 nucleotides matching TRBD1. Germline CDR1 is SGHTA and CDR2 is FQGNSA. The CDR3 sequence is 14 residues long. V lost 4 bases and J lost 5; bases outside the gene matches: 4. The CDR3 nucleotides are TGTGCCAGCAGCTACCCGACAGGGACCGGGGAGCTGTTTTTT. Its translation: CASSYPTGTGELFF.

V and J are TRBV19 and TRBJ1-6; D might be TRBD1 (5 bases). The CDR3 is 17 amino acids. The V end lost 6 bases, the J end lost 5 bases, and 20 bases lay between the germline ends. The V gene's germline CDR1 is LNHDA and CDR2 SQIVND (reference sequence). The chain's CDR3 is CASRIRTDTRDNSPLHF. CDR3 nucleotide sequence: TGTGCCAGTAGAATCAGGACGGACACTAGAGATAATTCACCCCTCCACTTT.

The gene calls are TRBV7-2 and TRBJ2-3; TRBD2 matches 9 bases. Germline-derived CDR1 and CDR2 are SGHTA and FQGNSA. J gave up 5 bases and V 6 bases, and 9 bases lay outside the gene matches. The CDR3 has 15 amino acids. The CDR3 region is CASRLGGRAGDTQYF. CDR3 DNA sequence: TGTGCCAGCAGGCTGGGCGGGAGGGCCGGAGATACGCAGTATTTT.

The chain joins TRBV4-2 to TRBJ2-3; 10 bases align to TRBD2. The V segment lost 3 bases and the J segment 3 bases; nucleotides outside the gene matches: 3. This CDR3 has 15 residues. The germline CDR1 and CDR2 sequences are LGHNA and YNFKEQ. CDR3 in DNA: TGTGCCAGCAGCCAGGCTAGCGGGAGTACAGATACGCAGTATTTT. Residues: CASSQASGSTDTQYF.

The table lists this clone with a few counts. The J gene is TRBJ2-1, the V gene TRBV9; D remains unclear. Germline values: CDR1 SGDLS, CDR2 YYNGEE. The CDR3 length is 14 residues. V was trimmed by 0 bases and J by 3 bases, leaving 7 bases between them. CDR3 sequence: CASSVDPSYNEQFF. In nucleotides, the CDR3 is TGTGCCAGCAGCGTAGATCCTAGCTACAATGAGCAGTTCTTC.

The chain carries TRBV21-1 and TRBJ2-5; TRBD2 is the table's D call and was not checked against the DNA. TRBV21-1 counts as a pseudogene. The CDR3 sequence is 14 residues long. CDR3 region: CASSKASGQETQYF. The CDR3 nucleotides read TGTGCCAGCAGCAAAGCCAGCGGGCAAGAGACCCAGTACTTC.

This clone has a handful of counts. The rearrangement links TRBV7-9 to TRBJ2-3; D perhaps matches TRBD1 (6 bases). Trimming left V 1 base short and J 3 bases short, with 8 bases between. The germline V gene encodes CDR1 SEHNR and CDR2 FQNEAQ (reference sequence). The CDR3 runs 14 residues. CDR3 loop: CASSLDRATDTQYF. The CDR3, as DNA: TGTGCCAGCAGCTTAGACAGGGCGACAGATACGCAGTATTTT.

This clone was recorded once. The gene calls are TRBV15 and TRBJ1-4, with unresolved D. The length of the CDR3 is 15 residues. V lost 0 bases and J lost 3, with 8 bases in between. The germline gives CDR1 LNHNV, CDR2 YYDKDF (reference sequence). CDR3: CATSRDPTANEKLFF. DNA for the CDR3: TGTGCCACCAGCAGAGATCCTACAGCTAATGAAAAACTGTTTTTT.

This sequence joins TRBV20-1 and TRBJ1-2, with a weak D call TRBD1 (5 bases). V was trimmed by 6 bases and J by 8 bases, leaving 10 bases between them. This CDR3 has 10 residues. Germline CDR1 and CDR2: DFQATT and SNEGSKA (reference sequence). CDR3 bases: TGCAGTGCCGCGGGACCCGGCTACACCTTC. It specifies CSAAGPGYTF.

The CDR3 sequence: CASGGHTNTGELFF. CDR3 in DNA: TGTGCCAGCGGGGGACACACGAACACCGGGGAGCTGTTTTTT. The rearrangement joins TRBV2 to TRBJ2-2, with D possibly being TRBD1 (6 bases). V was trimmed by 8 bases and J by 0 bases, leaving 10 bases between them. The germline gives CDR1 SNHLY, CDR2 FYNNEI. There are 14 residues in the CDR3.

V gene TRBV2 combines with J gene TRBJ1-6; D uncertain. The CDR3 has 14 residues. Germline CDR1 and CDR2: SNHLY and FYNNEI. Trimming removed 6 bases from V and 5 bases from J, with 11 bases in between. The CDR3 DNA sequence: TGTGCCAGCAGGCCCGACCAGGATAATTCACCCCTCCACTTT. Protein sequence: CASRPDQDNSPLHF.

The gene calls are TRBV11-2 and TRBJ2-1, with D possibly matching TRBD1 (6 bases). Germline V gene data show CDR1 as SGHAT and CDR2 as FQNNGV. The CDR3 runs to 15 residues. V lost 7 bases and J 4 bases, leaving 17 bases between the germline ends. CDR3 DNA: TGTGCCAGCAACCCTCAGGGGCTGACTTACAATGAGCAGTTCTTC. As protein: CASNPQGLTYNEQFF. Combining the CDR3 with reference TRBV11-2 and TRBJ2-1 gives the whole variable domain EAGVAQSPRYKIIEKRQSVAFWCNPISGHATLYWYQQILGQGPKLLIQFQNNGVVDDSQLPKDRFSAERLKGVDSTLKIQPAKLEDSAVYLCASNPQGLTYNEQFFGPGTRLTVL.